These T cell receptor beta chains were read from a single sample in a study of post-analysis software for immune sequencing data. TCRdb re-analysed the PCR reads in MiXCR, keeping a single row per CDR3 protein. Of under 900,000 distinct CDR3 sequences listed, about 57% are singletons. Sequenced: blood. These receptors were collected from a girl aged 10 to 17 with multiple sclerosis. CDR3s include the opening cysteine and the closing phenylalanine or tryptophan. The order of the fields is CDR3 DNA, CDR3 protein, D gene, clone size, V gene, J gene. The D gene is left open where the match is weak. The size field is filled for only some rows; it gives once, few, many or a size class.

TGTGCCAGCAGGCGTGACAACAATCAGCCCCAGCATTTT	CASRRDNNQPQHF	NA	NA	TRBV7-2	TRBJ1-5
TGTGCCAGCGGGGTCGCCTACGAGCAGTACTTC	CASGVAYEQYF	NA	few	TRBV7-2	TRBJ2-7
TGCAGTGCTCTTTACTGGGTCGGGGGGGCCTTCGCTTATGGGCAGTTCTTC	CSALYWVGGAFAYGQFF	TRBD2	NA	TRBV20-1	TRBJ2-1
TGTGCCAGCAGTCCTTCCTGGGATGGAGAGCAGTACTTC	CASSPSWDGEQYF	NA	NA	TRBV12-3/TRBV12-4	TRBJ2-4
TGCGCCAGCAGCTTGGGGGGAATGAATGAGCAGTTCTTC	CASSLGGMNEQFF	NA	few	TRBV5-1	TRBJ2-1
TGTGCCATCCAAGACAGCCCTGGTTCCTACGAGCAGTACTTC	CAIQDSPGSYEQYF	NA	NA	TRBV10-3	TRBJ2-7
TGCAGTGCTAGAGAAGCGGCGGTGACGGGGGAGCAGTTCTTC	CSAREAAVTGEQFF	NA	NA	TRBV20-1	TRBJ2-1
TGTGCCAGCAGCAACCTTCCTTTCCGGGACACCAACGTCTTAGCCAAAAACATTCAGTACTTC	CASSNLPFRDTNVLAKNIQYF	NA	NA	TRBV21-1	TRBJ2-4
TGTGCCAGCAGCTTCCTGGACGGGCGCTATGGCTACACCTTC	CASSFLDGRYGYTF	NA	NA	TRBV7-2	TRBJ1-2
TGTGCCACCACGACAAGTCTTTTCACTGAAGCTTTCTTT	CATTTSLFTEAFF	NA	NA	TRBV6-1	TRBJ1-1
TGTGCCAGCAGCCCCCCCGATCGGGGCTACACCTTC	CASSPPDRGYTF	NA	NA	TRBV12-3/TRBV12-4	TRBJ1-2
TGTGCCAGCAGCGGAGGGGGGCCCTATGGCTACACCTTC	CASSGGGPYGYTF	NA	NA	TRBV7-2	TRBJ1-2
TGCGCCAGCAGCTTGGGGACTAGCGGATGGAACGAGCAGTACTTC	CASSLGTSGWNEQYF	TRBD2	NA	TRBV5-1	TRBJ2-7
TGTGCCAGCAGTAGGGCAGGGAGCCCTGCCTCCTACGAGCAGTACTTC	CASSRAGSPASYEQYF	NA	NA	TRBV27	TRBJ2-7
TGTGCCAGCAGCTCCTTCCAGGGACCCTATGGCTACACCTTC	CASSSFQGPYGYTF	NA	NA	TRBV6-2/TRBV6-3	TRBJ1-2
TGTGCCTCTCGTCAGGTGAGCCGCGGGGGGCACAACTATGGCTACACCTTC	CASRQVSRGGHNYGYTF	NA	few	TRBV10-3	TRBJ1-2
TGTGCCAGCAGCTTGGCTGGGAGTCGACTGGAGACCCAGTACTTC	CASSLAGSRLETQYF	NA	NA	TRBV5-5	TRBJ2-5
TGCGCCAGCAGCATCACAAGGGGAGATACGCAGTATTTT	CASSITRGDTQYF	NA	few	TRBV5-1	TRBJ2-3
TGTGCCAGCACCCTCAGGACAGGGGCCCGGAACACCGGGGAGCTGTTTTTT	CASTLRTGARNTGELFF	TRBD1	NA	TRBV7-8	TRBJ2-2
TGTGCCAGCAGTTACTCTTTCAGTCCCAGGGCAGAGACCCAGTACTTC	CASSYSFSPRAETQYF	NA	NA	TRBV6-5	TRBJ2-5
TGCGCCAGCAGCTCCGGACAGACGGAGGGCTACACCTTC	CASSSGQTEGYTF	NA	few	TRBV5-1	TRBJ1-2
TGTGCCACCAGTGATCCCTCCGCTGACTCAGCAGGCGATGAGCAGTTCTTC	CATSDPSADSAGDEQFF	NA	many	TRBV24-1	TRBJ2-1
TGTGCCAGCAGCCCCCCGACTAGCGGGCATGAGCAGTTCTTC	CASSPPTSGHEQFF	TRBD2	once	TRBV7-6	TRBJ2-1
TGCAGCGTTTTAGAGAGACAGCACGGCTATGGCTACACCTTC	CSVLERQHGYGYTF	NA	NA	TRBV29-1	TRBJ1-2
TGCGCCAGCAGCTTGGCCGGACGGGGTCTTGGGGAGCAGTTCTTC	CASSLAGRGLGEQFF	NA	NA	TRBV5-1	TRBJ2-1
TGCAGCGTCCTAAGTCCAGCGGGTGGTCCAGATACGCAGTATTTT	CSVLSPAGGPDTQYF	NA	NA	TRBV29-1	TRBJ2-3
TGTGCCAGCACGCAGCCCGGCAACCAGGAGACCCAGTACTTC	CASTQPGNQETQYF	NA	NA	TRBV11-1	TRBJ2-5
TGCGCCAGCAGCAGCCCCCTAGCGGTGGAGCAGTTCTTC	CASSSPLAVEQFF	TRBD2	NA	TRBV5-1	TRBJ2-1
TGTGCCAGCAGTTACCGAAGACAGGGGAGAATCTACGAGCAGTACTTC	CASSYRRQGRIYEQYF	TRBD1	few	TRBV6-5	TRBJ2-7